This T cell receptor beta chain comes out of a study of a mutant IDH1 vaccine in newly diagnosed glioma. The time point denotes: baseline, week 1 (first vaccination visit). The treatment denotes: pre-vaccination baseline after standard-of-care therapy. V was shortened by 1 base and J by 4 bases, with 19 bases between the two germline ends. The CDR3 consists of 17 residues. The germline V gene encodes CDR1 SEHNR and CDR2 FQNEAQ (reference sequence). Profiled with immunoSEQ multiplex PCR; TCRdb holds only in-frame clones, not every one. The sample lists more than 50,000 clones, 70% to 90% occurring once. General observations from the study: A vaccine-induced immune response developed in around 92% of the patients.

A note on this clone: Its target is not known.

The source was PBMCs, collected from a glioma patient treated with radiotherapy, temozolomide or both. The sequence derives from a man between 25 and 39 years old with glioma. The rearrangement links TRBV7-9 to TRBJ1-2; no clear D. The chain's CDR3 is CASSLETKHSWGYGYTF. CDR3 DNA: TGTGCCAGCAGCTTAGAAACAAAACACTCCTGGGGCTATGGCTACACCTTC.